This is a list of T cell receptor beta chains from one sample in a study of blood T cell repertoires in COVID-19. Here immunoSEQ multiplex PCR was the method, and the copy in TCRdb shows in-frame clones only, minus some. The data contain about 51,000 clones, roughly 90% of them singletons. Sequencing was performed on peripheral blood. The receptors here all came from a man in his 60s with acute or convalescent COVID-19. CDR3s include the opening cysteine and the closing phenylalanine or tryptophan. Fields, in order: D gene, J gene, clone size, V gene, CDR3 DNA, CDR3 protein. A D gene is named only where the DNA matches it firmly. Only part of the rows carry a size: once, few, many, or a class if the clone is expanded.

TRBD1 TRBJ1-2 - TRBV4-3 TGCGCCAGCAGCCAAGGACAGGGGAAGCCTTTGTGGGGCTACACCTTC CASSQGQGKPLWGYTF
TRBD1 TRBJ1-2 - TRBV5-5 TGTGCCAGCAGCCCGGGACAGGGGGCGAATGGCTACACCTTC CASSPGQGANGYTF
TRBD1 TRBJ2-7 - TRBV5-1 TGCGCCAGCAGCTTGGGGGACAGACCCCACTACGAGCAGTACTTC CASSLGDRPHYEQYF
- TRBJ2-1 - TRBV6-2/TRBV6-3 TGTGCCAGCAGTTACGATCTTAGGGGGGGGCGCGATAGGGTGAATGAGCAGTTCTTC CASSYDLRGGRDRVNEQFF
- TRBJ2-2 - TRBV4-2 TGTGCCAGCAGCCAAGGGTTGATCCAATACTCAGGAGGTCACGGGGAGCTGTTTTTT CASSQGLIQYSGGHGELFF
- TRBJ1-1 - TRBV7-9 TGTGCCAGCTCAAACATTGAAGCTTTCTTT CASSNIEAFF
- TRBJ2-1 - TRBV7-9 TGTGCCAGCAGCTTAGCGGGGGGGCGCTACAATGAGCAGTTCTTC CASSLAGGRYNEQFF
TRBD2 TRBJ2-3 once TRBV6-6 TGTGCCAGCAGTCCGTGGGGAACTAGCGGAGAGGGGGGTGATACGCAGTATTTT CASSPWGTSGEGGDTQYF
TRBD1 TRBJ1-2 medium-sized TRBV18 TGTGCCAGCTCACCTCTCGACAGGGACTATGGCTACACCTTC CASSPLDRDYGYTF
- TRBJ1-5 - TRBV5-6 TGTGCCAGCAGCTTGGGGCACGCCCGCGGAGGAGACTATCAGCCCCAGCATTTT CASSLGHARGGDYQPQHF
TRBD1 TRBJ1-1 - TRBV6-6 TGTGCCAGCAGTGACCGGGACAGGGGACCCACTGAAGCTTTCTTT CASSDRDRGPTEAFF
- TRBJ1-6 - TRBV3-1/TRBV3-2 TGTGCCAGCAGCCAAGACCTGACAGGTCGACATTCACCCCTCCACTTT CASSQDLTGRHSPLHF
- TRBJ2-2 few TRBV19 TGTGCCAGTAAGGTCAGGGGGAACACCGGGGAGCTGTTTTTT CASKVRGNTGELFF
- TRBJ1-5 once TRBV7-8 TGTGCCAGCAGCTTAAGTACGCAGTCTCGATATAGCAATCAGCCCCAGCATTTT CASSLSTQSRYSNQPQHF
- TRBJ1-5 - TRBV4-1 TGCGCCAGCAGCCCCCAGCCCGGGGGGATTCAGCCCCAGCATTTT CASSPQPGGIQPQHF
- TRBJ1-2 - TRBV29-1 TGCAGCGTTGGGAGTTCAGTAAACTATGGCTACACCTTC CSVGSSVNYGYTF
- TRBJ2-7 - TRBV7-9 TGTGCCAGCAGCCTAGGGCGGGACTCCTACGAGCAGTACTTC CASSLGRDSYEQYF
- TRBJ1-2 - TRBV9 TGTGCCAGCAGCGCGGACAGAAACTATGGCTACACCTTC CASSADRNYGYTF
TRBD2 TRBJ2-5 - TRBV7-2 TGTGCCAGCAGCTCCGCCGGGACTAGCGGGAGACGAGAGACCCAGTACTTC CASSSAGTSGRRETQYF
TRBD2 TRBJ2-5 - TRBV9 TGTGCCAGCAGCGCCTCACCCCTAGCGGGGGGGCCGGAGACCCAGTACTTC CASSASPLAGGPETQYF
TRBD2 TRBJ2-1 - TRBV9 TGTGCCAGCAGCGTAGATTGGGCGGGAGGGCCCCGTGAGCAGTTCTTC CASSVDWAGGPREQFF
- TRBJ1-5 - TRBV5-5 TGTGCCAGCAGCTTTCAAGCCTCCCGATATAGCAATCAGCCCCAGCATTTT CASSFQASRYSNQPQHF
TRBD1 TRBJ1-2 few TRBV3-1/TRBV3-2 TGTGCCAGCAGCCAAGGGATCTCAGGGGGCTATGGCTACACCTTC CASSQGISGGYGYTF
TRBD2 TRBJ2-1 - TRBV3-1/TRBV3-2 TGTGCCAGCAGCCAAGATCAGTGGGCGGGGGGGCCGGTTGGTGAGCAGTTCTTC CASSQDQWAGGPVGEQFF
- TRBJ2-1 - TRBV29-1 TGCAGCGTTGAGCGGGTAAAAGATAGTGAGCAGTTCTTC CSVERVKDSEQFF
TRBD1 TRBJ1-6 - TRBV4-3 TGCGCCAGCAGCCTGGGGGGGGCGCGACAGGGGTATAATTCACCCCTCCACTTT CASSLGGARQGYNSPLHF
- TRBJ1-1 - TRBV29-1 TGCAGCGGATCGGGACATTTGAACACTGAAGCTTTCTTT CSGSGHLNTEAFF
TRBD1 TRBJ2-1 - TRBV3-1/TRBV3-2 TGTGCCAGCAGCCAGGGACAGATAAACAATGAGCAGTTCTTC CASSQGQINNEQFF
- TRBJ2-2 - TRBV5-5 TGTGCCAGCAGCCGCCGGGGGTGGAACACCGGGGAGCTGTTTTTT CASSRRGWNTGELFF
- TRBJ1-1 - TRBV7-8 TGTGCCAGCAGCTTAGGGACAGCTAACACTGAAGCTTTCTTT CASSLGTANTEAFF
TRBD1 TRBJ1-3 - TRBV11-2 TGTGCCAGCAGCTACCCGACAGGGGGCTCACTTTTCCCTGGAAACACCATATATTTT CASSYPTGGSLFPGNTIYF
- TRBJ1-5 - TRBV5-1 TGCGCCAGCAGCTTGTCCGACAGAACGAATCAGCCCCAGCATTTT CASSLSDRTNQPQHF
- TRBJ1-5 - TRBV4-2 TGTGCCAGCAGCCAAGATAGAGGTGGTACCCCTTTCAATAGAAATCAGCCCCAGCATTTT CASSQDRGGTPFNRNQPQHF
- TRBJ1-2 once TRBV4-2 TGTGCCAGCAGCCCCCGGGTTAGCAACTATGGCTACACCTTC CASSPRVSNYGYTF
TRBD2 TRBJ2-3 - TRBV7-3 TGTGCCAGCAGCTTAGTTGCGGGGGGCACAGATACGCAGTATTTT CASSLVAGGTDTQYF
- TRBJ2-3 - TRBV5-1 TGCGCCAGCAGCGCGGGCACAGATACGCAGTATTTT CASSAGTDTQYF
TRBD2 TRBJ2-1 - TRBV9 TGTGCCAGCAGCGGGGGACTAGCGGGGATCAATGAGCAGTTCTTC CASSGGLAGINEQFF
- TRBJ1-4 - TRBV10-3 TGTGCCATCAAAAGCCCAACTAATGAAAAACTGTTTTTT CAIKSPTNEKLFF
TRBD1 TRBJ2-2 once TRBV19 TGTGCCAGTAGTCGGGACAGGGCAAACACCGGGGAGCTGTTTTTT CASSRDRANTGELFF
- TRBJ2-3 - TRBV5-1 TGCGCCAGCAGCTTGACTAGCACAGATACGCAGTATTTT CASSLTSTDTQYF
TRBD2 TRBJ2-1 - TRBV7-6 TGTGCCAGCAGCTTAGTTGGGAGGGCCGGAAATGAGCAGTTCTTC CASSLVGRAGNEQFF
- TRBJ1-4 once TRBV18 TGTGCCAGCTCAACGGGGGTGAATGAAAAACTGTTTTTT CASSTGVNEKLFF
- TRBJ2-3 - TRBV5-1 TGCGCCAGCAGCTACCGGGGACTGAGCACAGATACGCAGTATTTT CASSYRGLSTDTQYF
TRBD1 TRBJ1-4 once TRBV4-2 TGTGCCAGCAGCCAATCACAGGGGGCTGCTAATGAAAAACTGTTTTTT CASSQSQGAANEKLFF
TRBD2 TRBJ2-2 - TRBV25-1 TGTGCCAGCAGTGAATCAGCGGGAGTGCGGAACACCGGGGAGCTGTTTTTT CASSESAGVRNTGELFF
- TRBJ2-6 - TRBV7-2 TGTGCCAGTGGTCACAGGGACTCTGGGGCCAACGTCCTGACTTTC CASGHRDSGANVLTF
- TRBJ1-1 - TRBV6-5 TGTGCCAGCAGTTACGTGGTCGGGGGGCAGAACACTGAAGCTTTCTTT CASSYVVGGQNTEAFF
- TRBJ2-1 - TRBV2 TGTGCCAGCAGTGAACGGGGGGCGCGGGGCCTCAATGAGCAGTTCTTC CASSERGARGLNEQFF
- TRBJ1-2 - TRBV4-3 TGCGCCAGCAGCCAAGATCTTGCGGGGCAGGTGCCCCTATATGGCTACACCTTC CASSQDLAGQVPLYGYTF
- TRBJ2-1 - TRBV29-1 TGCAGCGTTGAAGTAGGATCAGCGGCACATTACAATGAGCAGTTCTTC CSVEVGSAAHYNEQFF
TRBD2 TRBJ2-3 - TRBV6-1 TGTGCCAGCAGTGAATTTAGCGGGGGGGCTCCAGATACGCAGTATTTT CASSEFSGGAPDTQYF
TRBD1 TRBJ2-7 - TRBV5-6 TGTGCCAGCAGCAGATGGACAGGAAGCTCCTACGAGCAGTACTTC CASSRWTGSSYEQYF
TRBD1 TRBJ2-7 - TRBV9 TGTGCCAGCAGCGGAGCGTTAGGGACAGGCCACGAGCAGTACTTC CASSGALGTGHEQYF
TRBD1 TRBJ2-7 - TRBV19 TGTGCCAGTAGTATATCGCACAGGGGTTCCTACGAGCAGTACTTC CASSISHRGSYEQYF
TRBD1 TRBJ1-2 - TRBV29-1 TGCAGCGTCTCGTCAGGGGGCATTGCGGGAGGCTACACCTTC CSVSSGGIAGGYTF
- TRBJ2-7 - TRBV7-2 TGTGCCAGCAGCTTAAGGGCCGGAGGTAATTACGAGCAGTACTTC CASSLRAGGNYEQYF
- TRBJ2-3 - TRBV28 TGTGCCAGCACCCCGTCAGGGGTAGATACGCAGTATTTT CASTPSGVDTQYF
TRBD1 TRBJ1-2 few TRBV19 TGTGCCAGTAGTCCTCCGGACAGGGGCTATGGCTACACCTTC CASSPPDRGYGYTF
TRBD1 TRBJ2-6 - TRBV28 TGTGCCAGCAGTAAAGCCGGGACAGTGGGTTCTGGGGCCAACGTCCTGACTTTC CASSKAGTVGSGANVLTF